This entry describes one T cell receptor beta chain. Its target is unknown. The identical CDR3 is also encoded by other nucleotide sequences in the sample. These data originate in a study of lymphopenia after photon versus proton radiotherapy. Whole-study findings and limits: Post-nadir diversity loss with photons came from oligoclonal expansion, particularly CD8+ Temra cells. Post-nadir TCR diversity decline inversely tracked overall survival among those who died. Authors raise, but do not show, better survival with proton therapy. Relative stability marked proton patients; photon patients lost diversity and naive cells.

The assay was immunoSEQ multiplex PCR, and TCRdb's table has in-frame clones only and misses some. The sample lists 67,000 or so clones; over 80% were seen once. This CDR3 spans 12 amino acids. V dropped 6 bases and J dropped 2 bases, with 8 bases sitting between them. CDR1 and CDR2 (germline): SNHLY, FYNNEI. This TCR was recovered from a man older than 75 with esophageal cancer. This chain joins TRBV2 and TRBJ2-7; D might be TRBD2 (5 bases). Source: peripheral blood, taken from a patient treated with proton-based radiotherapy. CDR3 in DNA: TGTGCCAGCAGGGGAGCAGCCTACGAGCAGTACTTC. It is translated as CASRGAAYEQYF.